This is a list of T cell receptor beta chains from one sample in a study of T cells expressing NK-cell markers. From the 5' RACE reads, TCRdb lists one entry per CDR3 protein and no DNA. The ten most abundant clones cover about 0.39% of a sample with 200,000 to 300,000 distinct CDR3 sequences. Specimen: blood T cells: a sorted CD56 or NKG2C T cell subset, CD4+ or CD8+ T cells, or bulk PBMC T cells (not recorded which). Receptors originate from a man in his late teens or twenties in good health. CDR3s include the opening cysteine and the closing phenylalanine or tryptophan.

length,J,V,CDR3
12,TRBJ2-3,TRBV12-3/TRBV12-4,CASSLRLIRRYF
11,TRBJ2-5,TRBV29-1,CSSGQRETQYF
16,TRBJ1-5,TRBV18,CASSQGEAGRRQPQHF
15,TRBJ2-1,TRBV7-2,CASTRLAGGYNEQFF
15,TRBJ2-7,TRBV10-3,CAISGGTGRSYEQYF
16,TRBJ2-1,TRBV5-1,CASSPGGGWASNEQFF
15,TRBJ2-3,TRBV28,CATLLAESGTDTQYF
18,TRBJ1-1,TRBV27,CASSFVGPRSLMNTEAFF
15,TRBJ2-2,TRBV4-1,CASSHGGSSTGELFF
14,TRBJ1-4,TRBV20-1,CSARDRGQGEKLFF
18,TRBJ2-4,TRBV20-1,CSAPTSGASGLAKNIQYF
15,TRBJ1-1,TRBV5-8,CASSLFVGHNTEAFF
15,TRBJ2-1,TRBV15,CATSRRDRSYNEQFF
13,TRBJ2-5,TRBV20-1,CSASTQGGQTQYF
17,TRBJ1-2,TRBV6-2/TRBV6-3,CASSYSSGTGASYGYTF
14,TRBJ2-1,TRBV20-1,CSAPGLAGYNEQFF
13,TRBJ2-1,TRBV20-1,CSAKAGNDNEQFF
14,TRBJ2-3,TRBV28,CASSHKTGRDTQYF
17,TRBJ2-1,TRBV28,CASSGRRIGTGANEQFF
12,TRBJ1-1,TRBV12-3/TRBV12-4,CASSFPQTEAFF
13,TRBJ2-5,TRBV5-1,CASFAGEAETQYF
18,TRBJ2-6,TRBV20-1,CSARERRPSRSGANVLTF
17,TRBJ1-1,TRBV12-2,CASRDKRNRAVNTEAFF
16,TRBJ2-5,TRBV6-2/TRBV6-3,CASRPPGLAGKETQYF
12,TRBJ2-5,TRBV28,CASRGGIETQYF
17,TRBJ2-1,TRBV7-6,CASSSAGAGVVVNEQFF
15,TRBJ2-1,TRBV20-1,CSARDPLAQRDEQFF
14,TRBJ2-7,TRBV20-1,CSATDRGLAYEQYF
18,TRBJ2-7,TRBV28,CASSFSFKAVADGYEQYF
15,TRBJ2-7,TRBV10-3,CAISENSGNSYEQYF
11,TRBJ1-2,TRBV12-3/TRBV12-4,CASSVRQENTF